The rows below give T cell receptor beta chains drawn from one sample of a study of blood T cell repertoires in COVID-19. Assay used: immunoSEQ multiplex PCR; TCRdb lists only in-frame clones, some missing. The data show roughly 440,000 clones, 88% seen once. Specimen: peripheral blood. These receptor sequences come from a woman between 50 and 59 years old with COVID-19, enrolled during active disease. Each CDR3 is given with its conserved first and last residue. The D gene is left open where the match is weak. Clone size, where shown, is once, few, many, or a class for clones that have expanded.

j_gene: TRBJ2-5; abundance: -; d_gene: TRBD2; v_gene: TRBV9; CDR3nt: TGTGCCAGCAGCGCTTGGGAACCGGGACTAGCGGGGGAAAAAGAGACCCAGTACTTC; CDR3aa: CASSAWEPGLAGEKETQYF
j_gene: TRBJ2-1; abundance: -; d_gene: -; v_gene: TRBV5-1; CDR3nt: TGCGCCAGCAACCTAAAGACAGGTAACTCCTACAATGAGCAGTTCTTC; CDR3aa: CASNLKTGNSYNEQFF
j_gene: TRBJ2-3; abundance: -; d_gene: TRBD2; v_gene: TRBV5-1; CDR3nt: TGCGCCAGCCATAGCGGGGGGGCGGAAGATACGCAGTATTTT; CDR3aa: CASHSGGAEDTQYF
j_gene: TRBJ2-7; abundance: -; d_gene: -; v_gene: TRBV10-3; CDR3nt: TGTGCCTCCGGGCGAGATAGCAGGGTTGACTACGAGCAGTACTTC; CDR3aa: CASGRDSRVDYEQYF
j_gene: TRBJ2-3; abundance: -; d_gene: TRBD1; v_gene: TRBV10-1; CDR3nt: TGCGCCAGCAGTTTCAGGGGGAGCACAGATACGCAGTATTTT; CDR3aa: CASSFRGSTDTQYF
j_gene: TRBJ1-1; abundance: -; d_gene: TRBD1; v_gene: TRBV29-1; CDR3nt: TGCAGCTCCTGGAATCCCGGGACAGGAGTTGAAGCTTTCTTT; CDR3aa: CSSWNPGTGVEAFF
j_gene: TRBJ2-1; abundance: -; d_gene: -; v_gene: TRBV11-1; CDR3nt: TGTGCCAGCAGCTACTTAAGCGGTCTCTCCTACAATGAGCAGTTCTTC; CDR3aa: CASSYLSGLSYNEQFF
j_gene: TRBJ1-1; abundance: -; d_gene: -; v_gene: TRBV30; CDR3nt: TGTGCCTGGAGTGAACAGGCGGGGGCTGAAGCTTTCTTT; CDR3aa: CAWSEQAGAEAFF
j_gene: TRBJ2-1; abundance: -; d_gene: TRBD2; v_gene: TRBV7-9; CDR3nt: TGTGCCAGCAGCCCGACTAGCGGGGGGGCTAATGAGCAGTTCTTC; CDR3aa: CASSPTSGGANEQFF
j_gene: TRBJ2-1; abundance: -; d_gene: TRBD2; v_gene: TRBV30; CDR3nt: TGTGCCTGGCAAGGACTAGCGGGTTCCCTGGCGCAGTTCTTC; CDR3aa: CAWQGLAGSLAQFF
j_gene: TRBJ1-2; abundance: -; d_gene: -; v_gene: TRBV12-3/TRBV12-4; CDR3nt: TGTGCCAGCAACGGGGGTTCGAACTATGGCTACACCTTC; CDR3aa: CASNGGSNYGYTF
j_gene: TRBJ1-4; abundance: -; d_gene: TRBD1; v_gene: TRBV20-1; CDR3nt: TGCAGTGCTAGTCGTTCGACAGGGAGTAATGAAAAACTGTTTTTT; CDR3aa: CSASRSTGSNEKLFF
j_gene: TRBJ1-2; abundance: -; d_gene: -; v_gene: TRBV29-1; CDR3nt: TGCAGCGTTGAGCTACAGGGAGTATATGGCTACACCTTC; CDR3aa: CSVELQGVYGYTF
j_gene: TRBJ2-1; abundance: -; d_gene: -; v_gene: TRBV6-4; CDR3nt: TGTGCCAGCACCCTTGAGGCGGGGGCGAACAATGAGCAGTTCTTC; CDR3aa: CASTLEAGANNEQFF
j_gene: TRBJ2-4; abundance: -; d_gene: -; v_gene: TRBV29-1; CDR3nt: TGCAGCGTTGGAGACAGACTAGCCAAAAACATTCAGTACTTC; CDR3aa: CSVGDRLAKNIQYF
j_gene: TRBJ2-5; abundance: -; d_gene: -; v_gene: TRBV7-9; CDR3nt: TGTGCCAGCAGCTTAAGGGGTAACCAAGAGACCCAGTACTTC; CDR3aa: CASSLRGNQETQYF
j_gene: TRBJ2-7; abundance: once; d_gene: -; v_gene: TRBV29-1; CDR3nt: TGCAGCGTTGACGAGGGGGGGAGCTCCTACGAGCAGTACTTC; CDR3aa: CSVDEGGSSYEQYF
j_gene: TRBJ2-3; abundance: -; d_gene: -; v_gene: TRBV5-1; CDR3nt: TGCGCCAGCAGGAAAGGGGGGGGCCCAGATACGCAGTATTTT; CDR3aa: CASRKGGGPDTQYF
j_gene: TRBJ1-1; abundance: -; d_gene: TRBD1; v_gene: TRBV7-9; CDR3nt: TGTGCCAGCAGCTTTGAGGGGGCCGCTGAAGCTTTCTTT; CDR3aa: CASSFEGAAEAFF
j_gene: TRBJ1-1; abundance: -; d_gene: -; v_gene: TRBV28; CDR3nt: TGTGCCGCCTCAGAAGGGGGGGCCACTGAAGCTTTCTTT; CDR3aa: CAASEGGATEAFF
j_gene: TRBJ2-7; abundance: -; d_gene: -; v_gene: TRBV19; CDR3nt: TGTGCCAGTAGTCCAGTGGGGGCAGGGCTATACGAGCAGTACTTC; CDR3aa: CASSPVGAGLYEQYF
j_gene: TRBJ2-2; abundance: -; d_gene: -; v_gene: TRBV6-2/TRBV6-3; CDR3nt: TGTGCCAGCAGTTCGGCGGTCGTGCACACCGGGGAGCTGTTTTTT; CDR3aa: CASSSAVVHTGELFF
j_gene: TRBJ1-1; abundance: once; d_gene: TRBD1; v_gene: TRBV5-4; CDR3nt: TGTGCCAGCAGCTACCGACAGGGCCACACTGAAGCTTTCTTT; CDR3aa: CASSYRQGHTEAFF
j_gene: TRBJ2-7; abundance: -; d_gene: -; v_gene: TRBV5-4; CDR3nt: TGTGCCAGCAGCTTGAGGGGACAACCCTACGAGCAGTACTTC; CDR3aa: CASSLRGQPYEQYF
j_gene: TRBJ1-5; abundance: -; d_gene: -; v_gene: TRBV19; CDR3nt: TGTGCCAGTAGTATAGCAGGGGATCAGCCCCAGCATTTT; CDR3aa: CASSIAGDQPQHF
j_gene: TRBJ2-3; abundance: -; d_gene: TRBD2; v_gene: TRBV12-3/TRBV12-4; CDR3nt: TGTGCCGACCGGACTAGCGGCACAGATACGCAGTATTTT; CDR3aa: CADRTSGTDTQYF
j_gene: TRBJ1-1; abundance: -; d_gene: -; v_gene: TRBV29-1; CDR3nt: TGCAGCGTTGTAACGAAAGAGGGCATGAACACTGAAGCTTTCTTT; CDR3aa: CSVVTKEGMNTEAFF
j_gene: TRBJ2-3; abundance: -; d_gene: TRBD2; v_gene: TRBV20-1; CDR3nt: TGCAGTGCTAGTGGGGCGGGGGGCGTATATACGCAGTATTTT; CDR3aa: CSASGAGGVYTQYF
j_gene: TRBJ2-7; abundance: -; d_gene: -; v_gene: TRBV7-2; CDR3nt: TGTGCCAGCAGCTTTGCGGGGATATCCTACGAGCAGTACTTC; CDR3aa: CASSFAGISYEQYF
j_gene: TRBJ2-7; abundance: -; d_gene: -; v_gene: TRBV5-1; CDR3nt: TGCGCCAGCAGCTGTTATACCATCCTAGGGGCATCCGAGCAGTACTTC; CDR3aa: CASSCYTILGASEQYF
j_gene: TRBJ2-3; abundance: -; d_gene: TRBD2; v_gene: TRBV30; CDR3nt: TGTGCCTGCGCGAGCGGGGGGGCGAATACGCAGTATTTT; CDR3aa: CACASGGANTQYF
j_gene: TRBJ1-5; abundance: -; d_gene: -; v_gene: TRBV10-3; CDR3nt: TGTGCCACCAGGGGTCCAGGCCAGCCCCAGCATTTT; CDR3aa: CATRGPGQPQHF
j_gene: TRBJ2-7; abundance: few; d_gene: -; v_gene: TRBV9; CDR3nt: TGTGCCAGCAGCGTAGCTTTGGGCAGGGGCCACGAGCAGTACTTC; CDR3aa: CASSVALGRGHEQYF
j_gene: TRBJ1-1; abundance: -; d_gene: -; v_gene: TRBV4-1; CDR3nt: TGCGCCAGCAGCCACGGAGCTGAAGCTTTCTTT; CDR3aa: CASSHGAEAFF
j_gene: TRBJ2-7; abundance: -; d_gene: -; v_gene: TRBV19; CDR3nt: TGTGCCAGTAGTCGCGGTATAAATTACGAGCAGTACTTC; CDR3aa: CASSRGINYEQYF